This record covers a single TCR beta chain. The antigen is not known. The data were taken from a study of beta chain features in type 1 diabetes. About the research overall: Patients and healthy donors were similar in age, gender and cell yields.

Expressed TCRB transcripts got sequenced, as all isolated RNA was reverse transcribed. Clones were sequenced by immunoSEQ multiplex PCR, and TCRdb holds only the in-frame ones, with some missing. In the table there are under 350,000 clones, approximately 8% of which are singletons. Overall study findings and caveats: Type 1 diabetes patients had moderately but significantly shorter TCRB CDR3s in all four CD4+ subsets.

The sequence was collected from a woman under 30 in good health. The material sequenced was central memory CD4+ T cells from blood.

CDR3 amino acids: CASSYEAGRSYEQYF. The CDR3 bases are TGTGCCAGCAGTTACGAAGCGGGTCGCTCCTACGAGCAGTACTTC. The chain has TRBV6-5 and TRBJ2-7; tentative D call: TRBD2 (6 bases). The CDR3 runs to 15 residues. Germline-derived CDR1 and CDR2 are MNHEY and SVGAGI. Trimming took 2 bases from V and 0 from J, leaving 11 bases between them.